This T cell receptor beta chain originates from a study of identical twins. Notes on the study in general: Cord blood beta clonotypes that were abundant carried fewer insertions, and memory repertoires showed no such trend. The analysis was cross-sectional rather than longitudinal within donors. Zero-insertion results could be subject to partial confounding by invariant MAIT and iNKT cells.

Template switching, a step in the protocol, added a universal primer site, and cDNA carried unique molecular identifiers. TCRdb re-derived calls from the 5' RACE reads in MiXCR, one entry per CDR3 protein. Here the sample spans about 250,000 distinct CDR3 sequences, around 15% being singletons. This clonotype was observed a few times. Antigen: not known. The source material was memory (CD45RO+) T cells sorted from blood. The receptor's source is a young woman in good health.

The CDR3 DNA follows: TGTGCCAGCAGCTTGGGATCCCGCGATCAGCCCCAGCATTTT. As protein: CASSLGSRDQPQHF. The chain uses TRBV5-6 and TRBJ1-5; D uncertain. V was trimmed by 0 bases and J by 5 bases, leaving 9 bases between them. CDR1 is SGHDT, CDR2 YYEEEE, per germline. The CDR3 extends over 14 amino acids.